This TCR beta chain was recorded in a study of T cells after yellow fever vaccination. The authors made TCR cDNA by 5'RACE template switching, adding a universal primer site and UMIs. TCRdb re-derived calls from the 5' RACE reads in MiXCR, one entry per CDR3 protein. The sample records roughly 300,000 distinct CDR3 sequences, roughly 8.4% being singletons. Germline values: CDR1 MGHRA, CDR2 YSYEKL. The CDR3 is 15 amino acids. V was cut by 3 bases and J by 7 bases, with 16 bases left in between. The genes are TRBV4-1 and TRBJ2-1; D may match TRBD1 or TRBD2 (6 bases each). The starting material was PBMCs, obtained roughly 45 days after the first yellow fever vaccination. This receptor was identified in a man younger than 35 who received the YFV17D yellow fever vaccine. The CDR3 sequence is CASSHPFWGANEQFF. The CDR3 nucleotides are TGCGCCAGCAGCCATCCTTTCTGGGGGGCAAATGAGCAGTTCTTC.